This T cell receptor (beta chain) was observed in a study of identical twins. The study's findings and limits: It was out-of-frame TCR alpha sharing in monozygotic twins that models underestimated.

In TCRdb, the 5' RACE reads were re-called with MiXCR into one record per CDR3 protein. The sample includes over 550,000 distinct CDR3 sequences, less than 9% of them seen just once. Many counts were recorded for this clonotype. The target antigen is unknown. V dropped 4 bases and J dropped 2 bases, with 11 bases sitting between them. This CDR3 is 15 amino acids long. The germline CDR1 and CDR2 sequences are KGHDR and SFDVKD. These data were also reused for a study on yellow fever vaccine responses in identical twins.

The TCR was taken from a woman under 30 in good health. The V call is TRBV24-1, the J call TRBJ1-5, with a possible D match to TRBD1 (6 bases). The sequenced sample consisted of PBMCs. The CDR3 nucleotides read TGTGCCACCAGTGACCCCAGGGGTGGCAATCAGCCCCAGCATTTT. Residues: CATSDPRGGNQPQHF.